The clone carrying this T cell receptor (beta chain) was seen only a few times. The antigen is not known. Assay: immunoSEQ multiplex PCR; the TCRdb copy retains only in-frame clones and omits some. The repertoire holds about 360,000 clones, with 80% to 90% as singletons. This sample is drawn from a study of cytomegalovirus exposure and HLA in healthy donors. The study, taken as a whole, reports: Later, an analysis found that TCR clusters from the first cohort tended to co-occur in the 120 or so validation repertoires. Using the classifier, cytomegalovirus status was reportedly diagnosed with high specificity and sensitivity. Among TCR beta chains, those listed as cytomegalovirus-associated numbered more than 150. In vitro testing confirmed a few CMV-associated chains as specific for CMV antigens.

The V gene end was trimmed by 10 bases and the J gene end by 3 bases; junction bases not matched to a gene: 8. The CDR3 sequence is 13 residues long. Germline values: CDR1 MNHEY, CDR2 SVGAGI. V is TRBV6-5 and J is TRBJ2-7; 8 bases map to TRBD1. The sample comprised PBMCs. This clonotype originated in a young woman in good health and CMV-seronegative. For the CDR3, the DNA is TGTGCCACCCTGGCGGGGACAGGCTACGAGCAGTACTTC. Encoded protein: CATLAGTGYEQYF.